The rows below give T cell receptor beta chains drawn from one sample of a study of shared clonotypes between healthy human individuals. The repertoire was sequenced with immunoSEQ multiplex PCR; TCRdb's copy has only in-frame clones and lacks some. This table has about half a million clones, around 79% appearing once. Sequenced material: PBMCs. The receptor source for this set is a woman aged 40 to 49 in good health. Some clones in this sample may be carry-over from other donors' samples. Each CDR3 is given with its conserved first and last residue. Clone size is not always given. Where it is, it says once, few, many or a class for expanded clones.

cdr3_length	clone_size	v_call	cdr3_aa
14	.	TRBV14	CASSPDLYQETQYF
14	.	TRBV6-4	CASSPRGRGGELFF
13	once	TRBV23-1	CASSLRDPYEQYF
17	.	TRBV28	CASSIRDRGPGANVLTF
13	.	TRBV6-1	CASTAGGRTEAFF
15	.	TRBV5-6	CASSLVGRVTYGYTF
17	.	TRBV7-8	CASSLVPGQGSNYGYTF
15	.	TRBV29-1	CSVSSAGGYTGELFF
11	.	TRBV9	CASSSTGEQYF
11	.	TRBV9	CASGHSGEQFF
10	.	TRBV10-2	CASFSGEQYF
14	.	TRBV29-1	CSVALTGRDQPQHF
13	.	TRBV19	CASRSDRETEAFF
16	.	TRBV6-1	CASSEAFGHLNYGYTF
15	few	TRBV6-1	CATTSGSSVTDTQYF
14	.	TRBV7-9	CASSLSGSNYEQYF
15	.	TRBV10-2	CASSESEAGVQTQYF
15	.	TRBV6-6	CASSLIRGTNEKLFF
13	.	TRBV6-5	CASSYAQGYGYTF
15	.	TRBV28	CASSFRGQITGELFF
14	.	TRBV10-3	CAISGDRTNTEAFF
18	.	TRBV27	CASRGIIAEGYSYNEQFF
13	.	TRBV4-3	CASSLLPRDEQFF
15	.	TRBV10-3	CAIRGTSGTSYEQYF
13	.	TRBV13	CASSRTTQETQYF
15	.	TRBV27	CASSSTGPWGTEAFF
15	.	TRBV11-2	CASSLASDTTETQYF
16	.	TRBV19	CASSDPGRRLTDTQYF
13	.	TRBV5-1	CASSLTGENGYTF
16	.	TRBV5-1	CASSLVRTGEGTEAFF
15	.	TRBV10-2	CASRSTGLNTGELFF
16	few	TRBV4-3	CASSQDSGTGGNEQFF
18	.	TRBV5-6	CASSSNRGPHRFGTEAFF
14	once	TRBV13	CASSSGLGASEQYF
13	.	TRBV27	CASSFRDHREQYF
16	few	TRBV5-1	CASSLVGTGYTDTQYF
14	.	TRBV25-1	CASSKGQGNYEQYF
13	once	TRBV7-2	CASTAAGVYGYTF
14	.	TRBV28	CASSLRDRVYEQYF
16	.	TRBV7-2	CASSPGGQRTSYEQYF
13	once	TRBV15	CATSRDENTEAFF
15	.	TRBV14	CASSQDVGTDYGYTF
17	.	TRBV6-1	CASSESLWGISNQPQHF
14	.	TRBV28	CASSLGGGVYEQYF
11	.	TRBV20-1	CSASVDNEQFF
13	.	TRBV11-2	CASSLAGAETQYF
15	.	TRBV30	CAWGDRVNMNTEAFF
13	.	TRBV7-8	CASSLATGSEQFF
17	once	TRBV9	CASSPGTAQNTNEKLFF
13	.	TRBV6-1	CASSEVGDNEQYF
14	.	TRBV28	CASSPPLTGNIQYF
15	.	TRBV7-3	CASSPSGTGSYGYTF
14	.	TRBV11-3	CASSLTTSQETQYF